This note documents a single T cell receptor beta chain sequence. What it binds is not known. A much larger clone differs from this one at a single base, so this may be a read error. This record belongs to a study of T cells in Graves' hyperthyroidism and ophthalmopathy. Study results and limitations: Among clonotypes expanded in thyroid above 0.001, most were also found in blood.

Amplification of TCR beta CDR3 regions used RNA as the template. Carried out on the TCR CDR3, a first-round RT-PCR used the HTBI primer set. TCRdb recomputed calls from the multiplex PCR reads with MiXCR, one row per CDR3 protein. Seen here are 95,000 to 110,000 distinct CDR3 sequences, roughly 50% observed once, and the top ten hold 26%. The CDR3 extends over 15 amino acids. Germline lookup yields CDR1 LGHNA and CDR2 YSLEER. Diagnoses were established using clinical symptoms, serum thyroxine and TRAb, thyroid ultrasound and orbital computed tomography. Sequenced material: blood. This clonotype was obtained from a man aged 40-49 years with Graves' hyperthyroidism. The V and J genes are TRBV4-3 and TRBJ2-7; D not resolved. This CDR3 is CASGQDSQSSYEQYF. The CDR3 bases are TGCGCCAGCGGCCAAGATTCCCAAAGCTCCTACGAGCAGTACTTC.